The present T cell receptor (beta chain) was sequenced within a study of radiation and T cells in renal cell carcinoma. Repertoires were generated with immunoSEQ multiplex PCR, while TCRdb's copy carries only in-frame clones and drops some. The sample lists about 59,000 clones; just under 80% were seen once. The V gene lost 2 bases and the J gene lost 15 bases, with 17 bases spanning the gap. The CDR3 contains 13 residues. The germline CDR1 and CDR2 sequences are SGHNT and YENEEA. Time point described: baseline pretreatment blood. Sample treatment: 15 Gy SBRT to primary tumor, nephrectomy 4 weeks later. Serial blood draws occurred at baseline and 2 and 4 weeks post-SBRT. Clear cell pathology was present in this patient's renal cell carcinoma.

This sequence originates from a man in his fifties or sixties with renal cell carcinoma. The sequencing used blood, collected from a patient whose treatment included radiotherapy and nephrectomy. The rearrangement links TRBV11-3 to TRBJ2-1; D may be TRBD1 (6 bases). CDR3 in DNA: TGTGCCAGCAGCTTACTTCAGACAGGACTGCCGTTCTTC. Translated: CASSLLQTGLPFF. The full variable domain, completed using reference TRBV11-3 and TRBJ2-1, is EAGVVQSPRYKIIEKKQPVAFWCNPISGHNTLYWYLQNLGQGPELLIRYENEEAVDDSQLPKDRFSAERLKGVDSTLKIQPAELGDSAVYLCASSLLQTGLPFFGPGTRLTVL.